The clone carrying this TCR beta chain was seen a few times. V was pared by 8 bases and J by 4 bases, with 13 bases of the junction left unmatched. Germline lookup yields CDR1 SGHAT and CDR2 FQNNGV. The CDR3 contains 16 residues. The data stem from a study of cytomegalovirus exposure and HLA in healthy donors. 60 Vbeta and 13 Jbeta primers were used in PCR. Repertoires were generated with immunoSEQ multiplex PCR, while TCRdb's copy carries only in-frame clones and drops some. The sample carries 90,000 to 150,000 clones, about 70% recorded once. The chain joins TRBV11-2 to TRBJ2-2, with 7 bases aligning to TRBD2. Specimen: PBMCs. The TCR was taken from a woman aged 40 to 55 in good health and CMV-seronegative. CDR3 region: CASRIRGGDPTGELFF. The CDR3 DNA reads TGTGCCAGCCGTATCCGTGGGGGGGATCCCACCGGGGAGCTGTTTTTT.